Below are 2 T cell receptor beta chains sequenced from a single sample in a study of cytomegalovirus exposure and HLA in healthy donors. The PCR made use of 60 Vbeta and 13 Jbeta primers. Sequencing used immunoSEQ multiplex PCR; TCRdb keeps in-frame clones, though not all of them. Among approximately 290,000 clones listed, 80% were seen once. The sequencing input was PBMCs. The source of these receptors is a girl aged 2-15 years in good health and CMV-seronegative.

The genes are TRBV7-9 and TRBJ1-1; D is possibly TRBD1 (6 bases). Trimming pared 5 bases from V and 1 base from J, leaving 8 bases between. The CDR3 loop spans 13 amino acids. Germline V gene lookup returns CDR1 SEHNR and CDR2 FQNEAQ (reference sequence). CDR3 amino acids: CASSLQGNTEAFF. The CDR3, as DNA: TGTGCCAGCAGCCTACAGGGGAACACTGAAGCTTTCTTT.

Only a few counts were recorded for this clone. V gene TRBV9 combines with J gene TRBJ2-6, with D perhaps TRBD1 (5 bases). Germline values: CDR1 SGDLS, CDR2 YYNGEE. This CDR3 has 14 amino acids. Between the trimmed V and J ends, which lost 8 bases and 3 bases, there was a span of 12 bases. The CDR3 is CASSGRVGANVLTF. The CDR3, as DNA: TGTGCCAGTTCCGGCAGGGTTGGGGCCAACGTCCTGACTTTC.